The T cell receptor beta chain described here comes from a study of blood T cell repertoires in COVID-19. On the study more broadly: COVID-19 samples collected from the United States, Italy and Spain covered acute and convalescent phases. Nucleic acid was either cDNA or gDNA, and it came from T cells, B-cell-depleted T cells, or PBMCs.

As originally analysed: It was from reference gene primer amplification that nucleated cell counts were estimated. Here immunoSEQ multiplex PCR was the method, and the copy in TCRdb shows in-frame clones only, minus some. Clonal size and the V and J genes are those of that table, whereas D and trimming came from the DNA. The profile shows fewer than 150,000 clones, approximately 85% of them singletons. V lost 0 bases and J lost 9, with 12 bases in between. The CDR3 spans 15 residues. Germline loops: CDR1 MNHEY, CDR2 SVGEGT. This clonotype was obtained from a human donor in a cohort sampled during active COVID-19. Sequencing was carried out using peripheral blood. The chain employs TRBV6-2 or TRBV6-3 and TRBJ1-6, with TRBD1 as a possible D gene (6 bases). In DNA form, the CDR3 reads TGTGCCAGCAGTTACTCCTCCAGGGGTGCTTCACCCCTCCACTTT. As protein: CASSYSSRGASPLHF.